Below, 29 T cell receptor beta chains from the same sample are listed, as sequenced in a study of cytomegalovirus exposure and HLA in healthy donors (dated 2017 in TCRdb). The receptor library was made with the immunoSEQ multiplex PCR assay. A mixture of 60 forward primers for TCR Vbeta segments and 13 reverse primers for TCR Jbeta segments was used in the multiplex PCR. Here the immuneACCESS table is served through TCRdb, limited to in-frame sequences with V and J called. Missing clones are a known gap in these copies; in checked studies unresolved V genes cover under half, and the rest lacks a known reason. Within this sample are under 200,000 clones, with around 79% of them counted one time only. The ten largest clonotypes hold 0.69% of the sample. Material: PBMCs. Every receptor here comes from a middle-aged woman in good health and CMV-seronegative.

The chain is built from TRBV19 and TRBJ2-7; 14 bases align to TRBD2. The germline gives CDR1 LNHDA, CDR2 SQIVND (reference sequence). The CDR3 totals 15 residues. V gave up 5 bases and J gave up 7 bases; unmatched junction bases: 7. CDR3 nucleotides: TGTGCCAGTAGTGTGGGACTAGCGGGAGCCGGGGAGCAGTACTTC. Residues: CASSVGLAGAGEQYF.

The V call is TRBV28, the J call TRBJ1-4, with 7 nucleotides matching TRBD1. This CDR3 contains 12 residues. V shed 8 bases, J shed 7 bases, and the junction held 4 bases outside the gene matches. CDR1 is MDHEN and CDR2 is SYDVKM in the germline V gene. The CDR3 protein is CASLGTAEKLFF. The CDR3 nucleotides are TGTGCCAGCCTTGGGACAGCTGAAAAACTGTTTTTT.

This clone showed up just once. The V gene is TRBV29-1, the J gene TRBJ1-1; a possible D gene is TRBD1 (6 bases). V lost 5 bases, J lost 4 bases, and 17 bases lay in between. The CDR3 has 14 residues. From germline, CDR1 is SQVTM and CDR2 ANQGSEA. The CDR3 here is CSVLNQGFITEAFF. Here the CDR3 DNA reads TGCAGCGTTTTAAACCAGGGGTTTATCACTGAAGCTTTCTTT.

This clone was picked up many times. The CDR3 here is CASSETGVNTEAFF. The CDR3 DNA reads as TGTGCCAGCAGTGAAACGGGGGTGAACACTGAAGCTTTCTTT. The rearrangement joins TRBV2 to TRBJ1-1; tentatively, D is TRBD1 (5 bases). V lost 2 bases and J lost 0, with 7 bases in between. CDR1 and CDR2 (germline): SNHLY, FYNNEI. The CDR3 has 14 residues. Complete variable domain (other parts from reference TRBV2 and TRBJ1-1): EPEVTQTPSHQVTQMGQEVILRCVPISNHLYFYWYRQILGQKVEFLVSFYNNEISEKSEIFDDQFSVERPDGSNFTLKIRSTKLEDSAMYFCASSETGVNTEAFFGQGTRLTVV.

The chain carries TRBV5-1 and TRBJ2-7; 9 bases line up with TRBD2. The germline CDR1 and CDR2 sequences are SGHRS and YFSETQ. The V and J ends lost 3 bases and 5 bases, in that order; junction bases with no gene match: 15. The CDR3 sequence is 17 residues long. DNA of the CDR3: TGCGCCAGCAGCTCAAACCCGCCCGGGACTAGCACCAACGAGCAGTACTTC. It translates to CASSSNPPGTSTNEQYF. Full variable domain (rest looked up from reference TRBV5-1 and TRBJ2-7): KAGVTQTPRYLIKTRGQQVTLSCSPISGHRSVSWYQQTPGQGLQFLFEYFSETQRNKGNFPGRFSGRQFSNSRSEMNVSTLELGDSALYLCASSSNPPGTSTNEQYFGPGTRLTVT.

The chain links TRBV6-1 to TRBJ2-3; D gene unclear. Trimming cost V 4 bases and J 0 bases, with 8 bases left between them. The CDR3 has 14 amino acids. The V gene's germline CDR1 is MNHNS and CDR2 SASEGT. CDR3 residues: CASSVTASTDTQYF. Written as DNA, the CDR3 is TGTGCCAGCAGTGTTACTGCTAGCACAGATACGCAGTATTTT.

As DNA, the CDR3 is TGTGCCAGCAGCACTAGGACCGGCTACGAGCAGTACTTC. Amino acids: CASSTRTGYEQYF. This chain links TRBV4-2 with TRBJ2-7, with a weak D call TRBD2 (5 bases). Germline V gene data show CDR1 as LGHNA and CDR2 as YNFKEQ. CDR3 size: 13 residues. Trimming took 5 bases from V and 3 from J, leaving 11 bases between them.

The CDR3 region has the DNA TGCGCCAGCAGCCAAGATGAACGCAATGAGGGCTACACCTTC. As protein: CASSQDERNEGYTF. The V and J genes are TRBV4-3 and TRBJ1-2, with D unclear. V was clipped by 0 bases and J by 8 bases, with 13 bases between them. The CDR3 is 14 amino acids. CDR1 is LGHNA, CDR2 YSLEER, per germline.

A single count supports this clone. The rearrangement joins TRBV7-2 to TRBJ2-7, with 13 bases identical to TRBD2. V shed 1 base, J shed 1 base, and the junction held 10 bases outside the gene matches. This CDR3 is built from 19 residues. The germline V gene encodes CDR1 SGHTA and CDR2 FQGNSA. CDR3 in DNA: TGTGCCAGCAGCTTAGAAGTCACTAGCGGGAGGGCCTGGTCCTACGAGCAGTACTTC. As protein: CASSLEVTSGRAWSYEQYF.

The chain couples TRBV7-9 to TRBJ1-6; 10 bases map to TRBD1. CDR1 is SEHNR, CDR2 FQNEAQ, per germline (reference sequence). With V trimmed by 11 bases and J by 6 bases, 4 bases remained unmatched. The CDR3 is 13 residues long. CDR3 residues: CAGRDRGNSPLHF. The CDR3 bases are TGTGCCGGACGGGACAGGGGTAATTCACCCCTCCACTTT. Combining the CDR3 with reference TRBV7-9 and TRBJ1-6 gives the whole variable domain DTGVSQNPRHKITKRGQNVTFRCDPISEHNRLYWYRQTLGQGPEFLTYFQNEAQLEKSRLLSDRFSAERPKGSFSTLEIQRTEQGDSAMYLCAGRDRGNSPLHFGNGTRLTVT.

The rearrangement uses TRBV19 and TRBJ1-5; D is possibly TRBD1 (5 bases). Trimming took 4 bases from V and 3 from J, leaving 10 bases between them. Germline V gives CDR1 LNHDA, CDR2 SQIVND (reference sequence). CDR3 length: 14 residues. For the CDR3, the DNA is TGTGCCAGTAGTAACCGACAGTCCAATCAGCCCCAGCATTTT. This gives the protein CASSNRQSNQPQHF.

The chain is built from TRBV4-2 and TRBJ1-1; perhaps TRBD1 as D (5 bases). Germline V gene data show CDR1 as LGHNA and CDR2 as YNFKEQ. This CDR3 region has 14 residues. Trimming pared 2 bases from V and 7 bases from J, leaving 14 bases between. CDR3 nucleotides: TGTGCCAGCAGCCAATCCCGGGACTGGGGTGAAGCTTTCTTT. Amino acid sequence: CASSQSRDWGEAFF.

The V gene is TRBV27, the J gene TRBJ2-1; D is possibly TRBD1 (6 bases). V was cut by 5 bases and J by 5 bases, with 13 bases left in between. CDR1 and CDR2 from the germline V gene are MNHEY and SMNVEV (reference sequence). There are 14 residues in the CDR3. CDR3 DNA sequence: TGTGCCAGCAGTCCCAGGGGATTGAACAATGAGCAGTTCTTC. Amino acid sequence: CASSPRGLNNEQFF.

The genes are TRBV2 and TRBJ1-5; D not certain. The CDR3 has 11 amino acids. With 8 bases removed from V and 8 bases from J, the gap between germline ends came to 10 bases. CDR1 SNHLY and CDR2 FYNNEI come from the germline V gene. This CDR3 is CASGGVEPQHF. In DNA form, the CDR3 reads TGTGCCAGCGGAGGAGTCGAGCCCCAGCATTTT.

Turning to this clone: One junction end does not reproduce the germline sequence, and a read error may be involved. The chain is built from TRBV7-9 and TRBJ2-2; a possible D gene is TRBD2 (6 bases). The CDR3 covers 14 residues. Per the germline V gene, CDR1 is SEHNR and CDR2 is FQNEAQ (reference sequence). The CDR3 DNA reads TGTGCCAGCAGTTTAGCGGAGCACACCGGGGAGCTGTTTTTT. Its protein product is CASSLAEHTGELFF.

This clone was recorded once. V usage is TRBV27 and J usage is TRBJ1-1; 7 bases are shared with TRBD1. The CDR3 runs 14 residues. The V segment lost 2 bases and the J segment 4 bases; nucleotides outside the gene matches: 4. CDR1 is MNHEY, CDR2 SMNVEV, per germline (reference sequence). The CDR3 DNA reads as TGTGCCAGCAGTTTACAGACAGGGTCCACTGAAGCTTTCTTT. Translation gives CASSLQTGSTEAFF.

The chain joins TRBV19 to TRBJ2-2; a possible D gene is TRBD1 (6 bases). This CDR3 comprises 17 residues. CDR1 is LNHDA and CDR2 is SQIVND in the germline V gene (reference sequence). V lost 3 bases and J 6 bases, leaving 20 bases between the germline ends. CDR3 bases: TGTGCCAGTAGTATTAAAGGCAGGGGCCCGTCGCCCGGGGAGCTGTTTTTT. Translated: CASSIKGRGPSPGELFF. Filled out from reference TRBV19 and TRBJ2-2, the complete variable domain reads DGGITQSPKYLFRKEGQNVTLSCEQNLNHDAMYWYRQDPGQGLRLIYYSQIVNDFQKGDIAEGYSVSREKKESFPLTVTSAQKNPTAFYLCASSIKGRGPSPGELFFGEGSRLTVL.

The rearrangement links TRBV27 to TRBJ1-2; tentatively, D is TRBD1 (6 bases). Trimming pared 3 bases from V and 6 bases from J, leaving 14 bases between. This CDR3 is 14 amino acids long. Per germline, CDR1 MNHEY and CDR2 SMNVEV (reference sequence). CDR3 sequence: CASSFGQPRDGYTF. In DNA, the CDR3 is TGTGCCAGCAGTTTTGGACAGCCTAGGGATGGCTACACCTTC.

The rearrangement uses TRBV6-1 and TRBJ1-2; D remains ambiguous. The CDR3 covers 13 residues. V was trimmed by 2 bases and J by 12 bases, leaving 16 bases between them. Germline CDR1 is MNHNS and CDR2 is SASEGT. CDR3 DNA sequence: TGTGCCAGCAGTGAACAGTCCGGGTGCGGGAACACCTTC. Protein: CASSEQSGCGNTF.

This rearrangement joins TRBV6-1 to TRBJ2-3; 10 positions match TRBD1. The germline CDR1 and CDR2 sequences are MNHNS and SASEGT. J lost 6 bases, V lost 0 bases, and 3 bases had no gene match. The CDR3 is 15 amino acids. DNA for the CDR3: TGTGCCAGCAGTGAAGCCGGGACAGGGGTCGATACGCAGTATTTT. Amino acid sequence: CASSEAGTGVDTQYF.

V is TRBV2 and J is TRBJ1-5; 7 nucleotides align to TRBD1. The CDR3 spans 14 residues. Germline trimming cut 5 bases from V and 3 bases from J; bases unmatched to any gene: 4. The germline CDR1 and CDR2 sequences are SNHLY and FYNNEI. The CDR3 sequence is CASSKGQLNQPQHF. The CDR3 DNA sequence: TGTGCCAGCAGTAAGGGACAGCTCAATCAGCCCCAGCATTTT.

The CDR3 here is CASSLPGGGSPLHF. In DNA form, the CDR3 reads TGCGCCAGCAGCTTGCCGGGAGGAGGATCACCCCTCCACTTT. The J gene is TRBJ1-6, the V gene TRBV5-1, with D unclear. This CDR3 has 14 residues. Germline CDR1 reads SGHRS; CDR2 reads YFSETQ. Trimming stripped 1 base from V and 10 bases from J, with 12 bases between.

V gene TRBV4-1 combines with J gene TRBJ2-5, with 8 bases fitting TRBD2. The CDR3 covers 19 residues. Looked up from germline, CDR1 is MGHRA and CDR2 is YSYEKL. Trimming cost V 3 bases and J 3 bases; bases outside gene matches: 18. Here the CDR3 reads CASSHDLEGTSVAKETQYF. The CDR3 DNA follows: TGCGCCAGCAGCCATGACTTGGAGGGGACTAGTGTGGCAAAAGAGACCCAGTACTTC.

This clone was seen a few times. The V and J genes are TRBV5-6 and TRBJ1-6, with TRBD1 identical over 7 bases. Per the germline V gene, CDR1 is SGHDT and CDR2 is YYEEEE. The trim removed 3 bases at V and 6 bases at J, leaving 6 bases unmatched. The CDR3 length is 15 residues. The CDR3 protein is CASSSPDRVNSPLHF. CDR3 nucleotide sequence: TGTGCCAGCAGCTCCCCAGACAGGGTTAATTCACCCCTCCACTTT.

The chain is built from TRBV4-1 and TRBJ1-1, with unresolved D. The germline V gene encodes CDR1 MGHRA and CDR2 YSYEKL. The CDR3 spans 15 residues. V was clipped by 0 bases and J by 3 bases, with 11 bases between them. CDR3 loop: CASSQDFYTDTEAFF. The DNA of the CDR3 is TGCGCCAGCAGCCAAGATTTTTACACCGACACTGAAGCTTTCTTT.

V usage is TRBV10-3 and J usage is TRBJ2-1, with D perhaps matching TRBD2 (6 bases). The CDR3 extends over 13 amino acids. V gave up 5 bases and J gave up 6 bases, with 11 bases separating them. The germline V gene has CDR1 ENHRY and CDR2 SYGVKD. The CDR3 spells CAISYLATNEQFF. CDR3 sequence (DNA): TGTGCCATCAGTTATCTAGCGACCAATGAGCAGTTCTTC.

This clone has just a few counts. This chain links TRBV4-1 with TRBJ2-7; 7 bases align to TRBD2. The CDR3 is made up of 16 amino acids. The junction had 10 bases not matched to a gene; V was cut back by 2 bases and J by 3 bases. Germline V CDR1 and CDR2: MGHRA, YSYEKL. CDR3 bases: TGCGCCAGCAGCCAATATTTCTCTAGCGGTGTCTACGAGCAGTACTTC. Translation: CASSQYFSSGVYEQYF.

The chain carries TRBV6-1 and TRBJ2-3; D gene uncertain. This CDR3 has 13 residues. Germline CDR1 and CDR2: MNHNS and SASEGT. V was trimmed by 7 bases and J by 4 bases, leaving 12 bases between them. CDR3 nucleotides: TGTGCCAGCACCCCTCCCAGTTCAGATACGCAGTATTTT. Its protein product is CASTPPSSDTQYF.

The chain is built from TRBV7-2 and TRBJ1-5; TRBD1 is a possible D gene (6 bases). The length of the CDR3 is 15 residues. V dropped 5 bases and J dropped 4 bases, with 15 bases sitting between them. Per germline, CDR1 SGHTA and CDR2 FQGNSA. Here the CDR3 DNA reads TGTGCCAGCAGCCTACAGGGAACCTTGAATCAGCCCCAGCATTTT. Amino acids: CASSLQGTLNQPQHF.